The 22 T cell receptor beta chains below all came from one sample that was sequenced in a study of T cell repertoires in cytomegalovirus infection. TCRdb ran MiXCR on the reads and lists one entry per CDR3 protein. The data hold roughly 87,000 distinct CDR3 sequences, with about 29% observed a single time. Their target antigens are unknown. Sample: CD8+ T cells from cultured PBMCs, taken from culture after CMV antigen stimulation. These receptors were taken from a human donor in good health (CMV status not recorded). Some clones in this sample may be carry-over from other donors' samples.

As for this clonotype: The germline gene is not matched at one end of the junction; a read error may be the cause. The chain is built from TRBV7-6 and TRBJ2-7, with D perhaps matching TRBD2 (6 bases). Per the germline V gene, CDR1 is SGHVS and CDR2 is FNYEAQ. The CDR3 length is 13 residues. Here the CDR3 DNA reads TGTGCCAGCAGCGTAGCGGACGCCTACGAGCAGTACTTC. This translates into CASSVADAYEQYF.

This chain joins TRBV5-1 and TRBJ1-1; TRBD1 aligns across 9 bases. CDR1 and CDR2 (germline): SGHRS, YFSETQ. The CDR3 sequence is 15 residues long. The ends lost 4 bases at V and 0 bases at J; junction bases unmatched: 4. The CDR3 DNA reads TGCGCCAGCAGCCCGGACAGGGGATTGAACACTGAAGCTTTCTTT. Amino acid sequence: CASSPDRGLNTEAFF.

The chain uses TRBV19 and TRBJ2-6, with D possibly TRBD1 on 5 matching bases. Germline loops: CDR1 LNHDA, CDR2 SQIVND (reference sequence). V shed 3 bases and J shed 1 base, with 7 bases lying between them. The CDR3 runs to 15 residues. The CDR3 reads CASSIQGSGANVLTF. The CDR3 coding sequence is TGTGCCAGTAGTATTCAGGGATCTGGGGCCAACGTCCTGACTTTC.

This sequence joins TRBV5-4 and TRBJ2-4, with D uncertain. CDR3 length: 10 residues. V gave up 1 base and J gave up 15 bases, with 8 bases separating them. CDR1 and CDR2 (germline): SGHNT, YYREEE (reference sequence). CDR3 sequence reads: CASSLYRSYF. Written as DNA, the CDR3 is TGTGCCAGCAGCTTGTACCGGTCGTACTTC.

The V gene is TRBV27, the J gene TRBJ1-2; 7 positions agree with TRBD1. V lost 5 bases to trimming and J lost 7 bases; unmatched junction nucleotides: 7. Germline V gene sequence: CDR1 MNHEY, CDR2 SMNVEV (reference sequence). The length of the CDR3 is 13 residues. CDR3 sequence (DNA): TGTGCCAGCAGTGATACAGGGGCTGGTGGCTACACCTTC. As protein: CASSDTGAGGYTF.

CDR3 bases: TGTGCCAGCAGTGAAGCGGCCGGTTTCACAGATACGCAGTATTTT. This translates into CASSEAAGFTDTQYF. V gene TRBV6-1 combines with J gene TRBJ2-3; no reliable D call. This CDR3 comprises 15 residues. Germline V gene lookup returns CDR1 MNHNS and CDR2 SASEGT. V was shortened by 0 bases and J by 2 bases, with 9 bases between the two germline ends.

The sample holds a few counts of this clonotype. This chain joins TRBV11-2 and TRBJ2-5, with 7 bases matching TRBD1. The germline V gene has CDR1 SGHAT and CDR2 FQNNGV. This CDR3 spans 14 amino acids. V was clipped by 5 bases and J by 0 bases; unmatched bases: 3. In nucleotides, the CDR3 is TGTGCCAGCAGCCCGGGACAGTACCAAGAGACCCAGTACTTC. Amino acid sequence: CASSPGQYQETQYF.

The genes are TRBV7-9 and TRBJ1-4; D is undetermined. CDR1 and CDR2 (germline): SEHNR, FQNEAQ (reference sequence). V shed 6 bases and J shed 8 bases, with 10 bases lying between them. CDR3 length: 12 residues. In DNA form, the CDR3 reads TGTGCCAGCAGACACACAATGGAAAAACTGTTTTTT. It codes for CASRHTMEKLFF. The full variable domain, in which reference TRBV7-9 and TRBJ1-4 provide the parts outside the CDR3, is DTGVSQNPRHKITKRGQNVTFRCDPISEHNRLYWYRQTLGQGPEFLTYFQNEAQLEKSRLLSDRFSAERPKGSFSTLEIQRTEQGDSAMYLCASRHTMEKLFFGSGTQLSVL.

The genes are TRBV20-1 and TRBJ2-1; TRBD1 might be the D (6 bases). This CDR3 has 15 residues. V gave up 6 bases and J gave up 4 bases, with 19 bases separating them. CDR1 DFQATT and CDR2 SNEGSKA come from the germline V gene (reference sequence). The CDR3 reads CSARNQQGPYNEQFF. DNA of the CDR3: TGCAGTGCCAGGAACCAACAGGGCCCTTACAATGAGCAGTTCTTC.

The chain links TRBV10-3 to TRBJ2-2; TRBD2 agrees at 12 bases. V lost 7 bases, J lost 2 bases, and 5 bases stayed unmatched. Per germline, CDR1 ENHRY and CDR2 SYGVKD. The CDR3 consists of 16 residues. The CDR3 sequence is CAITGTSGQNTGELFF. CDR3 bases: TGTGCCATCACTGGGACTAGCGGGCAAAACACCGGGGAGCTGTTTTTT.

This clonotype came up a few times. The chain uses TRBV7-8 and TRBJ2-2, with 10 bases fitting TRBD1. This CDR3 has 15 amino acids. V shed 3 bases and J 7 bases; nucleotides not matched to a gene: 5. Germline CDR1 reads SGHVS; CDR2 reads FQNEAQ. The DNA for the CDR3 is TGTGCCAGCAGCTTTAGGGGACAGGGGCTCGGGGAGCTGTTTTTT. Its translation: CASSFRGQGLGELFF.

This clonotype was seen repeatedly, ten times or more. The V call is TRBV20-1, the J call TRBJ2-3; possibly TRBD1 or TRBD2 for D (6 bases each). Germline V lookup: CDR1 DFQATT, CDR2 SNEGSKA (reference sequence). V lost 6 bases, J lost 2 bases, and 15 bases lay in between. This CDR3 has 14 amino acids. Written as DNA, the CDR3 is TGCAGTGCCTCGGGGGCGGTGGACACAGATACGCAGTATTTT. Residues: CSASGAVDTDTQYF.

The genes are TRBV19 and TRBJ1-1, with D possibly being TRBD1 (5 bases). Trimming removed 7 bases from V and 4 bases from J, with 22 bases in between. Looked up from germline, CDR1 is LNHDA and CDR2 is SQIVND (reference sequence). CDR3 length: 16 amino acids. The CDR3 protein is CASTIATGLSFTEAFF. The DNA of the CDR3 is TGTGCCAGTACCATAGCGACGGGGCTATCATTCACTGAAGCTTTCTTT.

This clonotype was picked up a small number of times. The chain carries TRBV7-2 and TRBJ2-1; the D is unclear. Trimming took 2 bases from V and 7 from J, leaving 9 bases between them. The CDR3 spans 13 residues. Germline-derived CDR1 and CDR2 are SGHTA and FQGNSA. CDR3 protein: CASSLISRNEQFF. The DNA for the CDR3 is TGTGCCAGCAGCTTAATTAGTCGGAATGAGCAGTTCTTC. The full variable domain, in which reference TRBV7-2 and TRBJ2-1 provide the parts outside the CDR3, is GAGVSQSPSNKVTEKGKDVELRCDPISGHTALYWYRQSLGQGLEFLIYFQGNSAPDKSGLPSDRFSAERTGGSVSTLTIQRTQQEDSAVYLCASSLISRNEQFFGPGTRLTVL.

This clonotype was seen only a few times. The chain has TRBV4-2 and TRBJ1-1; no reliable D call. The germline CDR1 and CDR2 sequences are LGHNA and YNFKEQ. The CDR3 covers 15 residues. V was cut by 1 base and J by 3 bases, with 12 bases left in between. The DNA for the CDR3 is TGTGCCAGCAGCCAAGTGGAGGGCTATGACACTGAAGCTTTCTTT. The encoded protein is CASSQVEGYDTEAFF.

This chain joins TRBV27 and TRBJ2-5, with D possibly TRBD2 on 5 matching bases. CDR1 MNHEY and CDR2 SMNVEV come from the germline V gene (reference sequence). Trimming pared 4 bases from V and 2 bases from J, leaving 8 bases between. The CDR3 has 13 amino acids. CDR3 in DNA: TGTGCCAGCAGTTATGGAGGTCAAGAGACCCAGTACTTC. Its translation is CASSYGGQETQYF.

The V and J genes are TRBV5-6 and TRBJ1-6; weak D call: TRBD1 (5 bases). CDR1 is SGHDT and CDR2 is YYEEEE in the germline V gene. V was cut by 3 bases and J by 3 bases, with 13 bases left in between. The CDR3 has 16 amino acids. The CDR3: CASSSSGTFYNSPLHF. The CDR3 DNA follows: TGTGCCAGCAGCTCCTCCGGGACCTTCTATAATTCACCCCTCCACTTT.

This clonotype has just a few counts. The chain combines TRBV20-1 with TRBJ2-1, with D perhaps matching TRBD1 (6 bases). The CDR3 length is 13 residues. V gave up 6 bases and J gave up 8 bases, with 17 bases separating them. The germline V gene encodes CDR1 DFQATT and CDR2 SNEGSKA (reference sequence). DNA of the CDR3: TGCAGTGCCCCTGGGGGCTCTTTACATGAGCAGTTCTTC. Translating gives CSAPGGSLHEQFF.

The count of this clonotype is one. The chain uses TRBV12-3 or TRBV12-4 and TRBJ2-3; 10 bases match TRBD1. The CDR3 totals 16 residues. V shed 1 base and J 3 bases; nucleotides not matched to a gene: 4. This CDR3 reads CASSLGDRGSTDTQYF. CDR3 nucleotide sequence: TGTGCCAGCAGTTTAGGGGACAGGGGATCGACAGATACGCAGTATTTT.

V usage is TRBV15 and J usage is TRBJ2-1, with D perhaps TRBD1 or TRBD2 (6 bases each). V was cut by 0 bases and J by 2 bases, with 11 bases left in between. The CDR3 length is 16 residues. The germline gives CDR1 LNHNV, CDR2 YYDKDF (reference sequence). The CDR3 reads CATSREWGATYNEQFF. CDR3 nucleotides: TGTGCCACCAGCAGAGAGTGGGGGGCGACCTACAATGAGCAGTTCTTC. Combining the CDR3 with reference TRBV15 and TRBJ2-1 gives the whole variable domain DAMVIQNPRYQVTQFGKPVTLSCSQTLNHNVMYWYQQKSSQAPKLLFHYYDKDFNNEADTPDNFQSRRPNTSFCFLDIRSPGLGDTAMYLCATSREWGATYNEQFFGPGTRLTVL.

This clonotype occurred a few times. The CDR3 DNA follows: TGTGCCAGCAGCTTAGGATCTACGGGGTTCTATGGCTACACCTTC. Its translation: CASSLGSTGFYGYTF. The gene calls are TRBV7-8 and TRBJ1-2; unclear D gene. The length of the CDR3 is 15 residues. V was trimmed by 1 base and J by 4 bases, leaving 13 bases between them. Germline CDR1 SGHVS, CDR2 FQNEAQ.

This chain uses TRBV7-2 with TRBJ1-2; D unclear. V gave up 5 bases and J gave up 7 bases, with 11 bases separating them. CDR3 length: 12 amino acids. Germline V gene lookup returns CDR1 SGHTA and CDR2 FQGNSA. The CDR3 sequence: CASSPRGSGYTF. The CDR3 coding sequence is TGTGCCAGCAGCCCGAGAGGAAGTGGCTACACCTTC.